The rows below give T cell receptor beta chains drawn from one sample of a study of blood T cells in healthy people across ages. TCRdb independently ran MiXCR on the 5' RACE reads; one entry per CDR3 protein. The sample holds 1,800,000 or so distinct CDR3 sequences, roughly two fifths seen once. The sample taken for sequencing was blood. These receptors originate from a human donor in good health. The CDR3 runs from the conserved cysteine through the conserved F or W. A D gene is named only where the DNA matches it firmly. Size is stated for part of the rows, as once, few or many counts, or as a class when the clone is expanded.

.	TRBV15	.	TRBJ2-1	CATSGRWGGEVHEQFF	TGTGCCACCAGCGGACGGTGGGGCGGGGAGGTCCATGAGCAGTTCTTC
few	TRBV6-5	.	TRBJ2-7	CASSYGGEMGHEQYF	TGTGCCAGCAGTTACGGCGGGGAGATGGGCCACGAGCAGTACTTC
.	TRBV11-2	.	TRBJ2-5	CASSSLEREETQYF	TGTGCCAGCAGCTCACTAGAGCGAGAAGAGACCCAGTACTTC
.	TRBV7-2	.	TRBJ2-1	CASSLGRRPSDEQFF	TGTGCCAGCAGCTTAGGGCGGCGGCCCTCGGATGAGCAGTTCTTC
.	TRBV20-1	TRBD1	TRBJ1-1	CSARKGAAGGSTEAFF	TGCAGTGCTAGAAAAGGGGCGGCAGGGGGGAGCACTGAAGCTTTCTTT
.	TRBV7-9	.	TRBJ1-4	CASSTRQAADNEKRFF	TGTGCCAGCAGCACCAGACAGGCTGCCGATAATGAAAAACGGTTTTTT
few	TRBV7-9	.	TRBJ1-1	CVSLETNTEAFF	TGTGTCTCATTGGAGACTAACACTGAAGCTTTCTTT
once	TRBV7-9	.	TRBJ2-3	CASSFSTTATDTQYF	TGTGCCAGCAGCTTTTCGACGACAGCCACAGATACGCAGTATTTT
.	TRBV7-3	.	TRBJ2-3	CASSPFESPSTDTQYF	TGTGCCAGCAGCCCCTTCGAGTCTCCTAGCACAGATACGCAGTATTTT
.	TRBV9	TRBD2	TRBJ2-1	CASSVDPHSGDDYNEQFF	TGTGCCAGCAGCGTAGATCCTCACAGCGGGGACGACTACAATGAGCAGTTCTTC
.	TRBV15	.	TRBJ2-2	CATANTGELFF	TGTGCCACCGCCAACACCGGGGAGCTGTTTTTT